The sequence of this TCR beta chain was determined in a study of technical replicates of blood from a few donors (dated by TCRdb to about 2017). The library was produced with the immunoSEQ multiplex PCR assay. The table comes from immuneACCESS by way of TCRdb, which keeps in-frame sequences with V and J called. Part of the clones is missing from these tables; in studies checked, under half for an unresolved V gene and the rest for unknown reasons. For this sample the table gives tens of thousands of clones, of which approximately 95% were detected only once. In total, the top ten clones hold 0.25% to 0.3% of the sample. This clone was seen a handful of times. Its antigen remains unidentified. It has no much larger one-base neighbor in the sample; base qualities were not kept. The CDR3 sequence holds 16 residues, the cysteine and phenylalanine included. Of the read, only the CDR3 DNA is kept; its 48 bases are in frame from base 1. V gives up 0 bases and J gives up 3 bases, and the segment between their germline ends measures 14 bases. Sequences KGHSH (CDR1) and LQKENI (CDR2) are obtained from the germline V gene.

This clonotype was sampled from a human donor in good health. Sequencing was done on a sample of T cells isolated from PBMCs. Recombination joined TRBV18 with TRBJ1-2; confidence is insufficient to name the D gene. The sequenced DNA: TGTGCCAGCTCACCACCTAGTGTATCAGGCGACTATGGCTACACCTTC. Its protein is CASSPPSVSGDYGYTF.